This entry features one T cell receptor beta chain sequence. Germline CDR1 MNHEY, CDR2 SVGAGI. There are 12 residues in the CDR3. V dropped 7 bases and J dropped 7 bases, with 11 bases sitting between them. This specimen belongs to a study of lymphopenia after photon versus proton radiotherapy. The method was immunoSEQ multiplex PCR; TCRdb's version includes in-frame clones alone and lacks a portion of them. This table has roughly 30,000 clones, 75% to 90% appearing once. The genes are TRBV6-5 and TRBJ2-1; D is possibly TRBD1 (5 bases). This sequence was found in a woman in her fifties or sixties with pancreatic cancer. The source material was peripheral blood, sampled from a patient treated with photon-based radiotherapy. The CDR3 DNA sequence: TGTGCCAGCATTTCAGGGATAAATGAGCAGTTCTTC. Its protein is CASISGINEQFF.